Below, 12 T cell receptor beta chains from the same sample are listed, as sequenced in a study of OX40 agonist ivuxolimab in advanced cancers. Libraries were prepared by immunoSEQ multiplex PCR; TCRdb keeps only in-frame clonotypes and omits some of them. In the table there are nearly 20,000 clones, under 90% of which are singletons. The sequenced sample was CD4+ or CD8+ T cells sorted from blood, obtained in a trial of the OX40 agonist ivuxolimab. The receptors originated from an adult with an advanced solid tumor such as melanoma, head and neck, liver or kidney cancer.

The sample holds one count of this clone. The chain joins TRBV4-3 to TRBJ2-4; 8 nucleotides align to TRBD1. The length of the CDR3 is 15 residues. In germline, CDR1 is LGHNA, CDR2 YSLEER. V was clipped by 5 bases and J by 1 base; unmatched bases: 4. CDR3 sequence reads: CASSTTGDAKNIQYF. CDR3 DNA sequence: TGCGCCAGCAGCACGACAGGGGACGCCAAAAACATTCAGTACTTC.

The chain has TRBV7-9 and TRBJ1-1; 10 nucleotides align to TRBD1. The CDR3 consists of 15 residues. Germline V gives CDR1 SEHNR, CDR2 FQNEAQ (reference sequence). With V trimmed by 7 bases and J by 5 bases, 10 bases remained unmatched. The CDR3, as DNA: TGTGCCAGCATCGCCTCAGGGACAGGGGAGACTGAAGCTTTCTTT. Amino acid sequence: CASIASGTGETEAFF.

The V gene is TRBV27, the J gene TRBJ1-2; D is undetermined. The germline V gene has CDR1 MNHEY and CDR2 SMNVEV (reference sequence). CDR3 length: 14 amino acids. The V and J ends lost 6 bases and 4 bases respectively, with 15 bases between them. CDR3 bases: TGTGCCAGCAGAGCAGGCTCCGGTGGCTATGGCTACACCTTC. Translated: CASRAGSGGYGYTF.

CDR3 loop: CASSKNGYTF. The DNA for the CDR3 is TGTGCCAGTAGTAAAAATGGCTACACCTTC. The chain combines TRBV19 with TRBJ1-2; D unclear. Germline CDR1 is LNHDA and CDR2 is SQIVND (reference sequence). V dropped 4 bases and J dropped 6 bases, with 3 bases sitting between them. This CDR3 region has 10 residues.

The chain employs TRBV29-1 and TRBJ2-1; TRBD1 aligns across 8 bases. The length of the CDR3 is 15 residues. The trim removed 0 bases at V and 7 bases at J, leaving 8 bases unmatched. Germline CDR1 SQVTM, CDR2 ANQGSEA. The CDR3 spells CSVEEGTGVRNEQFF. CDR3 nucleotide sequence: TGCAGCGTTGAAGAAGGGACAGGAGTTCGTAATGAGCAGTTCTTC.

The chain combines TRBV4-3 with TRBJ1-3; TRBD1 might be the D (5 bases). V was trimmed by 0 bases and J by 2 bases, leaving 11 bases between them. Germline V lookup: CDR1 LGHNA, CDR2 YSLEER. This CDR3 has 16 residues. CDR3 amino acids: CASSQDRGTPGNTIYF. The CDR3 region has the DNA TGCGCCAGCAGCCAAGATCGGGGGACCCCTGGAAACACCATATATTTT.

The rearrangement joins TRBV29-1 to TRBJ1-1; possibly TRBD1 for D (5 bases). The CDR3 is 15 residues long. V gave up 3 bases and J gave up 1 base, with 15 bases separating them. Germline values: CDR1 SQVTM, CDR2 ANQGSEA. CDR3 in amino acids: CSVDIADNPNTEAFF. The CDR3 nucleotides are TGCAGCGTTGACATCGCGGACAACCCGAACACTGAAGCTTTCTTT. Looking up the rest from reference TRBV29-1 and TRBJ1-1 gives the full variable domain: SAVISQKPSRDICQRGTSLTIQCQVDSQVTMMFWYRQQPGQSLTLIATANQGSEATYESGFVIDKFPISRPNLTFSTLTVSNMSPEDSSIYLCSVDIADNPNTEAFFGQGTRLTVV.

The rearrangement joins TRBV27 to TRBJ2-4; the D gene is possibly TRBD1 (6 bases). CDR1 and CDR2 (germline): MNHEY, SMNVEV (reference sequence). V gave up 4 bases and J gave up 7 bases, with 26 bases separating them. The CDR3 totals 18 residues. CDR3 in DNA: TGTGCCAGCAGTTCGAAGGGGGTTATCTCGACTCCCCTTAACATTCAGTACTTC. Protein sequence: CASSSKGVISTPLNIQYF.

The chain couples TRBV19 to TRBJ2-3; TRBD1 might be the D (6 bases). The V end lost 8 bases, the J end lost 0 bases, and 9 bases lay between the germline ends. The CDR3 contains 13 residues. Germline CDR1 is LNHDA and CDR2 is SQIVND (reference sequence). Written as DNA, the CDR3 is TGTGCCAGTCCCGGGACAAGCACAGATACGCAGTATTTT. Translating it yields CASPGTSTDTQYF.

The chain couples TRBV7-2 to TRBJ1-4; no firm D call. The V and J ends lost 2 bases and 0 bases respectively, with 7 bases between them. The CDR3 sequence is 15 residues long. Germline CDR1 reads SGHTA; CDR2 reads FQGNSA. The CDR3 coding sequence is TGTGCCAGCAGCTTATATGGGGCAACTAATGAAAAACTGTTTTTT. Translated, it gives CASSLYGATNEKLFF.

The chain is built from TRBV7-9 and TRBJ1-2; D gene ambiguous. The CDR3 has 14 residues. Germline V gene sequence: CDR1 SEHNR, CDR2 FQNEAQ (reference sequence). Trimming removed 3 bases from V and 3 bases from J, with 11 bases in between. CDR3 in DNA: TGTGCCAGCAGCTTGGCCTACTTGGACTATGGCTACACCTTC. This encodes CASSLAYLDYGYTF.

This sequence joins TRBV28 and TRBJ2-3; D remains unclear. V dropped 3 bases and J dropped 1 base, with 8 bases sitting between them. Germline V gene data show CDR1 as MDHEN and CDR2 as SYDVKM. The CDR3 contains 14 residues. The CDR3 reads CASSFLAGTDTQYF. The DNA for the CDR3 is TGTGCCAGCAGTTTTCTCGCGGGCACAGATACGCAGTATTTT.